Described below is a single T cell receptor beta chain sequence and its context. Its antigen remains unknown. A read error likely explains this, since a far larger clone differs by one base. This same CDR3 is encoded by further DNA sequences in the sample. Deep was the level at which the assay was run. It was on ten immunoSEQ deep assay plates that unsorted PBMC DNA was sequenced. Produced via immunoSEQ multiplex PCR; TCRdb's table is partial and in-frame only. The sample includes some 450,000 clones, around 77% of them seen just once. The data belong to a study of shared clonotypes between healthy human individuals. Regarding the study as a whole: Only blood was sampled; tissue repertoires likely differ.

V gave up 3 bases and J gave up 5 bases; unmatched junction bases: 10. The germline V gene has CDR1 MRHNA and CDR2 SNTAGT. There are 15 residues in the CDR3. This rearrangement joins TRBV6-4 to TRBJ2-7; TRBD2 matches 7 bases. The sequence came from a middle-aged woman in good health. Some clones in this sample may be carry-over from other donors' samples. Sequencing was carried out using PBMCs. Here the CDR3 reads CASSEEAGEGNEQYF. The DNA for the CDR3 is TGTGCCAGCAGTGAGGAGGCCGGGGAGGGAAACGAGCAGTACTTC.